The following is a T cell receptor beta chain sequence with its context. CDR3 length: 15 residues. Trimming removed 0 bases at V and 1 base at J, with 9 bases between. The data belong to a study of blood T cell repertoires in COVID-19. Overall study: Samples came from the United States, Italy and Spain, spanning acute and convalescent COVID-19. The cDNA or gDNA used as material had been derived from T cells, B-cell-depleted T cells, or PBMCs.

Original analysis: Amplification from reference gene primers served as the basis for estimated nucleated cell counts. Repertoires were generated with immunoSEQ multiplex PCR, while TCRdb's copy carries only in-frame clones and drops some. V and J calls and clone size come straight from that table; D and trimming were deduced from the DNA. The sample holds roughly 190,000 clones, 80% seen once. The TCR originated in a man aged 60 to 69 with acute or convalescent COVID-19. The chain is built from TRBV23-1 and TRBJ1-1, with a tentative D call TRBD1 (6 bases). TRBV23-1 carries the ORF label, with uncertain function. The sample comprised peripheral blood. DNA for the CDR3: TGCGCCAGCAGTCAATCCCGGGACACGAACACTGAAGCTTTCTTT. Residues: CASSQSRDTNTEAFF.